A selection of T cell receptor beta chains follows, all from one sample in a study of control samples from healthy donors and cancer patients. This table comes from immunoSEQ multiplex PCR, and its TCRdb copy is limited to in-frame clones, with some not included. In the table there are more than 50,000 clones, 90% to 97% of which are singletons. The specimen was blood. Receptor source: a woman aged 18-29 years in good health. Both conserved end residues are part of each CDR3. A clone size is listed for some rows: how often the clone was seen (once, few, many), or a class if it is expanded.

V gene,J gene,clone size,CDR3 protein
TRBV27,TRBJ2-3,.,CASAGARVDTQYF
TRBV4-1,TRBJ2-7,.,CASSQAGTGVSYEQYF
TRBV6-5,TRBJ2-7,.,CASTRSRWGYEQYF
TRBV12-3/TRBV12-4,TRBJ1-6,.,CASGDRVGSPLHF
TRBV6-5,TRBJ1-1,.,CASRTRIWGTEAFF
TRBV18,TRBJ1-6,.,CASSSFGAGNNSPLHF
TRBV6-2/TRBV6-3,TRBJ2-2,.,CASSYSDSPGGELFF
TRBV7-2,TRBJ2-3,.,CASGSGGFADTQYF
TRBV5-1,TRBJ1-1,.,CASVQGTLNTEAFF
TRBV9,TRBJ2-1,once,CASSDELRGYNEQFF
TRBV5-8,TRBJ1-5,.,CASSLVQGFNQPQHF
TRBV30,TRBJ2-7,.,CAWGDSGGPRYF
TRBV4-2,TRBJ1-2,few,CASSQDQGFGYTF
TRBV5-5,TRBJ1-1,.,CASSLILIGEAFF
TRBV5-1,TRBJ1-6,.,CASSLGRSFGALHF
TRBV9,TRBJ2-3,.,CASSVGLAGARTDTQYF